This T cell receptor beta chain is from a study of regulatory T cells in long-lasting Graves disease. The table lists this clonotype with many counts. The time point denotes: newly diagnosed GD, antithyroid drugs for less than 3 months. Generation of the TCR library employed RNA extracted from PBMCs. The CDR3 runs to 15 residues. The germline CDR1 and CDR2 sequences are SGHRS and YFSETQ. V was cut by 4 bases and J by 3 bases, with 16 bases left in between. Sequencing libraries for TCR beta were prepared with iRepertoire HTBI primers and Arm-PCR of CDR3 regions. One entry per CDR3 protein, called by TCRdb with MiXCR from the multiplex PCR reads. The repertoire holds over 200,000 distinct CDR3 sequences, with around 18% as singletons.

J is TRBJ1-1 and V is TRBV5-1; weak D call: TRBD1 (5 bases). The clonotype was recovered from a female donor with Graves disease. Material: peripheral blood mononuclear cells (PBMCs), obtained at new diagnosis, from a patient treated with antithyroid drugs. The CDR3 nucleotides read TGCGCCAGCAGCCCAGGGTCTCCTGTGGACACTGAAGCTTTCTTT. It yields the protein CASSPGSPVDTEAFF.